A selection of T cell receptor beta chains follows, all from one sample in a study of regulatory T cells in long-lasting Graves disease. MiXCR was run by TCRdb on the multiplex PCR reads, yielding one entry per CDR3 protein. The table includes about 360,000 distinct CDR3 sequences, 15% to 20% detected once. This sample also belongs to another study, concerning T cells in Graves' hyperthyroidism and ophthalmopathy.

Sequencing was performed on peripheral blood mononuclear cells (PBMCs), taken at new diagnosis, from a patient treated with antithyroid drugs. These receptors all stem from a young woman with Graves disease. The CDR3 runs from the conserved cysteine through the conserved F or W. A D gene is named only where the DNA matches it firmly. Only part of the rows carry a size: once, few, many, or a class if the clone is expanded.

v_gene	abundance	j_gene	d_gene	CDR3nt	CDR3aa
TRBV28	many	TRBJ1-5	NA	TGTGCCAGCAAAGGGGGGTATCAGCCCCAGCATTTT	CASKGGYQPQHF
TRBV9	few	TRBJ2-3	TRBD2	TGTGCCAGCAGCGGACTAGCGGGGACGGGGACAGATACGCAGTATTTT	CASSGLAGTGTDTQYF
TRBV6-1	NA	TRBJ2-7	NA	TGTGCCAGCAGTCTTTTTCCTTACGAGCAGTACTTC	CASSLFPYEQYF
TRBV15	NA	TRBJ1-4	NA	TGTGCCACCAGCAGAGTAGTTGTTTCTCCTGAAAAACTGTTTTTT	CATSRVVVSPEKLFF
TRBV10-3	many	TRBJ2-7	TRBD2	TGTGCCATCAGTGGGAGGATTCCTAGCGGGGGTTCCTACGAGCAGTACTTC	CAISGRIPSGGSYEQYF
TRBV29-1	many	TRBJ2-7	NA	TGCAGCGTTGATTTGGGGGGCGAGCAGTACTTC	CSVDLGGEQYF
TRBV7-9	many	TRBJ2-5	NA	TGTGCCAGCAGCTTATTGAGGGGGGGGAAAGAGACCCAGTACTTC	CASSLLRGGKETQYF
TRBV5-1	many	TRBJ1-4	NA	TGCGCCAGCAGCCCGGACAGTCCTAATGAAAAACTGTTTTTT	CASSPDSPNEKLFF
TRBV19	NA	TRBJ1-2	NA	TGTGCCAGTACCAGGGGACTTGTCTATGGCTACACCTTC	CASTRGLVYGYTF
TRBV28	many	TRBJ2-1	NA	TGTGCCAGCAGTTTATCCCTCGGGGGAAATGCTCTCAATGAGCAGTTCTTC	CASSLSLGGNALNEQFF
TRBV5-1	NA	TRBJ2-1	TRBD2	TGCGCCAGCAGCTTGACCCGGACTAGCGGATTCTACAATGAGCAGTTCTTC	CASSLTRTSGFYNEQFF
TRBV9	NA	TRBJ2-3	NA	TGTGCCAGCAGCGTAGGCAGATCCGGGGGCACAGATACGCAGTATTTT	CASSVGRSGGTDTQYF
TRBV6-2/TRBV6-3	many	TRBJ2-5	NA	TGTGCCACCAGAACGGGGTCGAGGGTCGTAGAGACCCAGTACTTC	CATRTGSRVVETQYF
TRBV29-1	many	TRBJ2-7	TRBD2	TGCAGCGTTGAAGATCCAGCGGGAGGGCCACGCGAGCAGTACTTC	CSVEDPAGGPREQYF
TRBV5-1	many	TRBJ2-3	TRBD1	TGCGCCAGCAGCCAGGGACAGGCGGAAACGCAGTATTTT	CASSQGQAETQYF
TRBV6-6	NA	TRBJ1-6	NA	TGTGCCAGCAGTTACTCTAGGTACTCACCCCTCCACTTT	CASSYSRYSPLHF
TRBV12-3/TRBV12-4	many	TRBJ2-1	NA	TGTGCCAGCAGTTTAGGTTCTAACAGTGAGCAGTTCTTC	CASSLGSNSEQFF
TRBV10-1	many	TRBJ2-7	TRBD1	TGCGCCAGCAGTGAGACAGGGGAGAAAAGAGAGCAGTACTTC	CASSETGEKREQYF
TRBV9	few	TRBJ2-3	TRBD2	TGTGCCAGCAGCGTAGGACTCGCGGGGGGGCGCACAGATACGCAGTATTTT	CASSVGLAGGRTDTQYF
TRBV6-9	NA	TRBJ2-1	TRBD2	TGTGCCAGCAGTTACTCATCCAGCGGGGGCTCAGCAGATGAGCAGTTCTTC	CASSYSSSGGSADEQFF
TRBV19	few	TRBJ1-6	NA	TGTGCCAGTAGTTTTCAGTCCTTTTATAATTCACCCCTCCACTTT	CASSFQSFYNSPLHF
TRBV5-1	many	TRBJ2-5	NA	TGCGCCAGCAGCGGCCAGCCGGGCCTACAAGAGACCCAGTACTTC	CASSGQPGLQETQYF
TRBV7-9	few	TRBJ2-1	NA	TGTGCCAGCAGCGGAGGGGGGCGGGAGCAGTTCTTC	CASSGGGREQFF
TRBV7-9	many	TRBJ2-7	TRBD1	TGTGCCAGCAGCTACAGGGGTTTCATCTACGAGCAGTACTTC	CASSYRGFIYEQYF
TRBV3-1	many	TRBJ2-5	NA	TGTGCCAGCAGCCAAGGGGGGGGCGTAGAGACCCAGTACTTC	CASSQGGGVETQYF
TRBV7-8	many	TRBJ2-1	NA	TGTGCCAGCAGCCCCGGGAGATACAATGAGCAGTTCTTC	CASSPGRYNEQFF
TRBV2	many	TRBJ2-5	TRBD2	TGTGCCAGCAGTGGGGAAAGCGGGGGGGCCCAAGAGACCCAGTACTTC	CASSGESGGAQETQYF
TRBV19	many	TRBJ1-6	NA	TGTGCCAGTAGCGGACAGCACCTCTTACGGAATTCACCCCTCCACTTT	CASSGQHLLRNSPLHF
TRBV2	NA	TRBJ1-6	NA	TGTGCCAGCACCGATGACAGATTCTATAATTCACCCCTCCACTTT	CASTDDRFYNSPLHF